Listed here is a single T cell receptor (beta chain). Assay: immunoSEQ multiplex PCR; the TCRdb copy retains only in-frame clones and omits some. The data show about 62,000 clones, 75% to 85% seen once. This CDR3 has 15 residues. Looked up from germline, CDR1 is SGDLS and CDR2 is YYNGEE. Trimming took 7 bases from V and 2 from J, leaving 17 bases between them. The sample belongs to a study of OX40 agonist ivuxolimab in advanced cancers. The sequencing here drew on CD4+ or CD8+ T cells sorted from blood, taken in a trial of the OX40 agonist ivuxolimab. This chain joins TRBV9 and TRBJ2-3; D not certain. This TCR came from an adult with an advanced solid tumor such as melanoma, head and neck, liver or kidney cancer. The CDR3 region is CASGRGTQPTDTQYF. CDR3 sequence (DNA): TGTGCCAGCGGGCGCGGCACCCAACCCACAGATACGCAGTATTTT.